What follows are 29 T cell receptor beta chains derived from one specimen sequenced in a study of T-cell reconstitution after alpha-beta-depleted transplantation in children. Researchers prepared the TCRbeta library using unique molecular identifiers, the study reports. Via MiXCR, TCRdb re-called the PCR reads, giving one row per CDR3 protein. Among hundreds of thousands of distinct CDR3 sequences, approximately 32% were seen once, and the ten largest hold more than 2%. The source was PBMCs from the stem cell graft donor, collected from the stem cell graft. Receptors were obtained from a human donor who donated a stem cell graft to a child with aplastic anemia.

This clonotype turned up a few times. V gene TRBV25-1 combines with J gene TRBJ1-2; maybe TRBD1 (5 bases). Germline CDR1 and CDR2: MGHDK and SYGVNS. Trimming took 6 bases from V and 4 from J, leaving 15 bases between them. This CDR3 is built from 14 residues. This CDR3 reads CASRGGSIGYGYTF. CDR3 coding DNA: TGTGCCAGCAGGGGGGGGTCTATCGGCTATGGCTACACCTTC.

The chain joins TRBV20-1 to TRBJ2-1, with D possibly TRBD2 on 6 matching bases. V gave up 0 bases and J gave up 6 bases, with 9 bases separating them. Germline loops: CDR1 DFQATT, CDR2 SNEGSKA (reference sequence). The CDR3 loop spans 13 amino acids. CDR3 in amino acids: CSARDPGGNEQFF. In DNA form, the CDR3 reads TGCAGTGCTAGAGATCCCGGGGGCAATGAGCAGTTCTTC.

V is TRBV7-2 and J is TRBJ2-1, with a possible D match to TRBD1 (7 bases). Germline CDR1 and CDR2: SGHTA and FQGNSA. CDR3 length: 15 residues. Trimming took 4 bases from V and 10 from J, leaving 20 bases between them. This CDR3 is CASSSGQAGNIEQFF. DNA for the CDR3: TGTGCCAGCAGCTCAGGACAGGCGGGAAACATAGAGCAGTTCTTC.

V and J are TRBV6-5 and TRBJ2-5; the D gene is possibly TRBD1 (6 bases). V was shortened by 4 bases and J by 0 bases, with 9 bases between the two germline ends. CDR1 MNHEY and CDR2 SVGAGI come from the germline V gene. The CDR3 runs to 14 residues. DNA of the CDR3: TGTGCCAGCAGTTTCCGGGACAACCAAGAGACCCAGTACTTC. This codes for CASSFRDNQETQYF.

Here the CDR3 DNA reads TGTGCCAGCAGCTCTAAGGAAGTTGAGCAGTTCTTC. This sequence encodes CASSSKEVEQFF. V and J are TRBV9 and TRBJ2-1; D call uncertain. CDR3 length: 12 amino acids. Germline assignment: CDR1 SGDLS and CDR2 YYNGEE. Deletions cut 4 bases from V and 9 bases from J, with 11 bases between.

The genes are TRBV29-1 and TRBJ2-1, with D possibly being TRBD1 (6 bases). Looked up from germline, CDR1 is SQVTM and CDR2 is ANQGSEA. Trimming stripped 6 bases from V and 6 bases from J, with 15 bases between. CDR3 length: 13 residues. The CDR3 protein is CSVRGKLGNEQFF. CDR3 bases: TGCAGCGTCAGGGGAAAGTTAGGCAATGAGCAGTTCTTC.

The table lists this clonotype with a few counts. Here the CDR3 DNA reads TGTGCCAGCAGTTACTCGAGGACTAGCGGGAGGGCCCCCAGCGAGCAGTACTTC. Protein product: CASSYSRTSGRAPSEQYF. The rearrangement uses TRBV6-5 and TRBJ2-7, with 15 nucleotides matching TRBD2. Trimming removed 0 bases from V and 6 bases from J; junction bases left unmatched: 9. This CDR3 contains 18 residues. The germline gives CDR1 MNHEY, CDR2 SVGAGI.

The table lists this clonotype with a few counts. The V call is TRBV29-1, the J call TRBJ2-1; 12 bases map to TRBD2. The length of the CDR3 is 15 residues. The germline V gene has CDR1 SQVTM and CDR2 ANQGSEA. The V gene end was trimmed by 4 bases and the J gene end by 5 bases; junction bases not matched to a gene: 6. Written as DNA, the CDR3 is TGCAGCGTTGCCTGGAGGACTAGCGGGAACAATGAGCAGTTCTTC. It specifies CSVAWRTSGNNEQFF.

There are a few counts of this clonotype. J is TRBJ2-3 and V is TRBV7-3; 7 positions match TRBD1. Germline V gene sequence: CDR1 SGHTA, CDR2 FQGTGA. The CDR3 length is 15 residues. V shed 1 base and J 2 bases; nucleotides not matched to a gene: 3. CDR3 sequence (DNA): TGTGCCAGCAGCTTAATAGGGACAGCCACAGATACGCAGTATTTT. This codes for CASSLIGTATDTQYF.

The V call is TRBV12-3 or TRBV12-4, the J call TRBJ1-1, with D perhaps TRBD1 (5 bases). Trimming left V 5 bases short and J 0 bases short, with 16 bases between. This CDR3 has 16 amino acids. This CDR3 is CASSGLGGAMNTEAFF. The CDR3 DNA reads as TGTGCCAGCAGTGGCCTGGGGGGAGCCATGAACACTGAAGCTTTCTTT.

This clonotype was seen a handful of times. J is TRBJ2-3 and V is TRBV12-3 or TRBV12-4, with D possibly called TRBD1 or TRBD2 (5 bases each). V lost 2 bases and J lost 2, with 20 bases in between. The CDR3 has 18 amino acids. The CDR3 loop is CASSLQGLGVRTTDTQYF. CDR3 DNA sequence: TGTGCCAGCAGTTTACAAGGTTTGGGGGTCCGAACCACAGATACGCAGTATTTT.

This clonotype showed up just a few times. The gene calls are TRBV11-2 and TRBJ2-6; 8 nucleotides agree with TRBD1. This CDR3 comprises 19 residues. CDR1 and CDR2 from the germline V gene are SGHAT and FQNNGV. The J segment lost 0 bases and the V segment lost 3 bases, leaving 10 bases of the junction unmatched. The CDR3 nucleotides read TGTGCCAGCAGCTTGGGGGTGGGACAGGCAGCCTCTGGGGCCAACGTCCTGACTTTC. Protein sequence: CASSLGVGQAASGANVLTF.

The rearrangement joins TRBV7-8 to TRBJ2-1; TRBD1 agrees at 7 bases. Germline CDR1 SGHVS, CDR2 FQNEAQ. J gave up 0 bases and V 5 bases, and 7 bases lay outside the gene matches. The CDR3 consists of 16 residues. The CDR3 sequence is CASSPRDSLSYNEQFF. As DNA, the CDR3 is TGTGCCAGCAGCCCCCGGGACAGCCTCTCCTACAATGAGCAGTTCTTC.

The sample holds a few counts of this clonotype. The V and J genes are TRBV27 and TRBJ2-4, with D tentatively TRBD1 (6 bases). Germline V gives CDR1 MNHEY, CDR2 SMNVEV (reference sequence). V lost 1 base, J lost 6 bases, and 16 bases lay in between. The CDR3 consists of 16 residues. CDR3 in amino acids: CASSLLSTARGNIQYF. The CDR3 DNA follows: TGTGCCAGCAGTTTATTGAGCACGGCCAGGGGAAACATTCAGTACTTC.

The V call is TRBV20-1, the J call TRBJ2-7; the match to TRBD2 covers 10 bases. CDR1 DFQATT and CDR2 SNEGSKA come from the germline V gene (reference sequence). V shed 0 bases and J 0 bases; nucleotides not matched to a gene: 5. The CDR3 has 16 residues. In DNA form, the CDR3 reads TGCAGTGCTAGAGACTTACTAGCGGGATCCTCCTACGAGCAGTACTTC. Its protein is CSARDLLAGSSYEQYF.

This rearrangement joins TRBV11-3 to TRBJ2-1; D perhaps matches TRBD2 (5 bases). V was cut by 5 bases and J by 7 bases, with 15 bases left in between. CDR3 length equals 14 residues. CDR1 SGHNT and CDR2 YENEEA come from the germline V gene. CDR3 sequence: CASSPRGSWNEQFF. The CDR3 bases are TGTGCCAGCAGCCCTCGGGGTAGCTGGAATGAGCAGTTCTTC.

This clonotype was counted only a few times. The V gene is TRBV20-1, the J gene TRBJ2-7, with TRBD2 as a possible D gene (6 bases). This CDR3 spans 13 amino acids. Trimming removed 5 bases from V and 6 bases from J, with 17 bases in between. Looked up from germline, CDR1 is DFQATT and CDR2 is SNEGSKA (reference sequence). The CDR3 sequence: CSALPALASEQYV. For the CDR3, the DNA is TGCAGTGCTCTCCCCGCGCTAGCGTCCGAGCAGTACGTC.

This clonotype was found a few times. The chain links TRBV5-1 to TRBJ1-3; no clear D. V lost 5 bases to trimming and J lost 0 bases, with 9 bases between them. The CDR3 length is 14 residues. Germline lookup yields CDR1 SGHRS and CDR2 YFSETQ. The CDR3: CASRLADSGNTIYF. Written as DNA, the CDR3 is TGCGCCAGCAGGTTAGCGGACTCTGGAAACACCATATATTTT.

This clonotype was counted a few times. The chain has TRBV6-7 and TRBJ1-1, with D possibly being TRBD1 (5 bases). TRBV6-7 has ORF status, its function being uncertain. This CDR3 is built from 17 residues. The V end was cut by 2 bases, the J end by 1 base, with 17 bases between. The CDR3 spells CASSYPYGGEGNTEAFF. The CDR3 nucleotides are TGTGCCAGCAGTTACCCCTACGGAGGGGAAGGGAACACTGAAGCTTTCTTT.

The chain has TRBV7-3 and TRBJ1-1, with 12 nucleotides matching TRBD1. V dropped 5 bases and J dropped 4; count of bases not matched to a gene: 11. Per germline, CDR1 SGHTA and CDR2 FQGTGA. CDR3 size: 17 residues. The DNA of the CDR3 is TGTGCCAGCAGCCCCTCGAAGGGACAGGGGGCGCCCACTGAAGCTTTCTTT. It specifies CASSPSKGQGAPTEAFF.

This sequence joins TRBV7-2 and TRBJ1-1; possibly TRBD1 for D (6 bases). This CDR3 has 17 residues. Germline V lookup: CDR1 SGHTA, CDR2 FQGNSA. V was pared by 2 bases and J by 1 base, with 17 bases between. CDR3 sequence reads: CASSLRGTAGQNTEAFF. CDR3 DNA sequence: TGTGCCAGCAGCTTAAGGGGGACCGCGGGTCAGAACACTGAAGCTTTCTTT.

This clonotype was seen a few times. V usage is TRBV11-1 and J usage is TRBJ1-2, with TRBD1 matching over 7 bases. J was trimmed by 5 bases and V by 5 bases; bases with no gene match: 23. This CDR3 comprises 19 residues. The germline gives CDR1 SGHAT, CDR2 FQDESV (reference sequence). CDR3 coding DNA: TGTGCCAGCAGCCGTAGGGTCGATGGGAGTACCGGGACAGTATATGGCTACACCTTC. Protein sequence: CASSRRVDGSTGTVYGYTF.

The V call is TRBV9, the J call TRBJ1-5, with D hard to call. CDR3 size: 15 residues. Germline CDR1 and CDR2: SGDLS and YYNGEE. Trimming cost V 0 bases and J 1 base, with 8 bases left between them. This CDR3 is CASSVGKGSNQPQHF. CDR3 bases: TGTGCCAGCAGCGTAGGGAAGGGAAGCAATCAGCCCCAGCATTTT. Filled out from reference TRBV9 and TRBJ1-5, the complete variable domain reads DSGVTQTPKHLITATGQRVTLRCSPRSGDLSVYWYQQSLDQGLQFLIQYYNGEERAKGNILERFSAQQFPDLHSELNLSSLELGDSALYFCASSVGKGSNQPQHFGDGTRLSIL.

The chain combines TRBV9 with TRBJ2-1; 8 nucleotides align to TRBD2. This CDR3 is built from 15 residues. Losses at the gene ends were 2 bases for V and 7 bases for J; bases not matched to a gene: 8. The germline CDR1 and CDR2 sequences are SGDLS and YYNGEE. In DNA, the CDR3 is TGTGCCAGCAGCGTCTGGAGCGGGAGACTAAATGAGCAGTTCTTC. It is translated as CASSVWSGRLNEQFF.

The J gene is TRBJ2-3, the V gene TRBV5-1; the D gene could be TRBD1 or TRBD2 (5 bases each). Germline values: CDR1 SGHRS, CDR2 YFSETQ. V was trimmed by 3 bases and J by 4 bases, leaving 18 bases between them. CDR3 length: 16 amino acids. As DNA, the CDR3 is TGCGCCAGCAGCTCTTCACCGGGACCAGGCGCAGATACGCAGTATTTT. Amino acid sequence: CASSSSPGPGADTQYF.

J is TRBJ2-4 and V is TRBV7-2, with 7 bases aligning to TRBD2. The CDR3 loop spans 17 amino acids. Germline V gene sequence: CDR1 SGHTA, CDR2 FQGNSA. With 5 bases clipped from V and 8 bases from J, the junction kept 18 bases outside the gene matches. The CDR3 DNA sequence: TGTGCCAGCAGCGCCCGCCAGGGAGGGCGCCTAGGGTACATTCAGTACTTC. It translates to CASSARQGGRLGYIQYF.

CDR3 sequence (DNA): TGTGCCAGCAGCTTAGAGAACTCCGGGGCATACTTC. It codes for CASSLENSGAYF. This sequence joins TRBV7-2 and TRBJ2-4; D may correspond to TRBD1 or TRBD2 (5 bases each). This CDR3 contains 12 residues. V lost 1 base to trimming and J lost 16 bases, with 14 bases between them. Germline V gives CDR1 SGHTA, CDR2 FQGNSA.

This clonotype came up once. The CDR3 region is CASSRGGWGTEAFF. CDR3 nucleotide sequence: TGCGCCAGCAGCCGAGGGGGTTGGGGCACTGAAGCTTTCTTT. The chain employs TRBV4-1 and TRBJ1-1; tentative D call: TRBD1 (6 bases). V was trimmed by 4 bases and J by 4 bases, leaving 13 bases between them. CDR3 length equals 14 residues. The germline V gene encodes CDR1 MGHRA and CDR2 YSYEKL.

V is TRBV27 and J is TRBJ1-1, with 9 bases matching TRBD1. Per germline, CDR1 MNHEY and CDR2 SMNVEV (reference sequence). Unmatched junction bases numbered 9, after V lost 0 bases and J lost 10 bases. The CDR3 is 15 amino acids. The CDR3 bases are TGTGCCAGCAGTTTATCGGAACAGGGGGCCCTGGGAGCTTTCTTT. Residues: CASSLSEQGALGAFF.